The 21 T cell receptor beta chains in this list originate from one sample, sequenced in a study of T cells in Graves' hyperthyroidism and ophthalmopathy. Template material for amplifying TCR beta CDR3 regions consisted of RNA transcripts. Researchers ran a first-round RT-PCR on the TCR CDR3 using the HTBI primer set. TCRdb re-derived calls from the multiplex PCR reads in MiXCR, one entry per CDR3 protein. In the table there are nearly 250,000 distinct CDR3 sequences, approximately 25% of which are singletons. Specimen: blood. The receptors originated from a woman aged 40 to 50 with Graves' ophthalmopathy.

This clonotype was seen more than once but under ten times. V and J are TRBV15 and TRBJ2-7; a weak D match, TRBD2 (6 bases). The germline V gene encodes CDR1 LNHNV and CDR2 YYDKDF (reference sequence). The germline V and J ends were trimmed by 6 bases and 1 base, with 13 bases remaining between them. The CDR3 runs to 14 residues. The CDR3 coding sequence is TGTGCCACCAGTCTATGGAGGGAATCCTACGAGCAGTACTTC. Its translation is CATSLWRESYEQYF.

This clonotype has a count of ten or more. The chain couples TRBV27 to TRBJ2-7; tentative D call: TRBD2 (6 bases). Germline lookup yields CDR1 MNHEY and CDR2 SMNVEV (reference sequence). The CDR3 has 13 amino acids. Trimming took off 3 bases at V and 6 bases at J, with 12 bases between the two ends. CDR3 protein: CASSFPAGGEQYF. CDR3 in DNA: TGTGCCAGCAGTTTCCCAGCGGGTGGCGAGCAGTACTTC.

This chain links TRBV5-1 with TRBJ2-7, with a weak D call TRBD2 (5 bases). V lost 4 bases and J 3 bases, leaving 14 bases between the germline ends. Germline CDR1 reads SGHRS; CDR2 reads YFSETQ. This CDR3 spans 14 amino acids. The CDR3 coding sequence is TGCGCCAGCAGCCCTACCGAAGGAGGCTACGAGCAGTACTTC. Its protein is CASSPTEGGYEQYF.

This clonotype showed up just a few times. The rearrangement links TRBV30 to TRBJ1-2, with 8 positions matching TRBD1. Germline V gene lookup returns CDR1 GTSNPN and CDR2 SVGIG (reference sequence). Trimming at V came to 3 bases and at J to 4 bases, leaving 7 bases not matched to a gene. CDR3 length equals 14 residues. The CDR3: CAWRDQGATYGYTF. The CDR3, as DNA: TGTGCCTGGAGGGACCAGGGGGCAACCTATGGCTACACCTTC.

The chain uses TRBV11-2 and TRBJ2-7; D gene uncertain. The CDR3 has 12 amino acids. The V end lost 2 bases, the J end lost 13 bases, and 15 bases lay between the germline ends. Germline loops: CDR1 SGHAT, CDR2 FQNNGV. Written as DNA, the CDR3 is TGTGCCAGCAGCTTAACCCGGAACACTGCTTACTTC. It yields the protein CASSLTRNTAYF.

Ten or more counts support this clonotype. J is TRBJ2-2 and V is TRBV28, with D unresolved. This CDR3 is built from 18 residues. V dropped 5 bases and J dropped 0 bases, with 19 bases sitting between them. Germline V gene lookup returns CDR1 MDHEN and CDR2 SYDVKM. In DNA form, the CDR3 reads TGTGCCAGCAGTAGAAACCGGGTCCTACTGTCGAACACCGGGGAGCTGTTTTTT. Its translation is CASSRNRVLLSNTGELFF.

Many counts were recorded for this clonotype. V usage is TRBV7-3 and J usage is TRBJ1-2, with D perhaps matching TRBD1 (5 bases). From germline, CDR1 is SGHTA and CDR2 FQGTGA. V was cut by 0 bases and J by 8 bases, with 16 bases left in between. The CDR3 has 15 residues. The CDR3 is CASSLTGEVSGGYTF. The CDR3 DNA reads as TGTGCCAGCAGCTTAACAGGGGAAGTAAGCGGGGGCTACACCTTC.

This clonotype was seen ten or more times. The CDR3 nucleotides read TGCGCCAGCAGCCAAGATAAAGACATTAACACTGAAGCTTTCTTT. It is translated as CASSQDKDINTEAFF. This chain links TRBV4-1 with TRBJ1-1; D not resolved. Per germline, CDR1 MGHRA and CDR2 YSYEKL. There are 15 residues in the CDR3. V shed 0 bases and J shed 2 bases, with 10 bases lying between them.

Many counts were recorded for this clonotype. The J gene is TRBJ1-5, the V gene TRBV13, with unresolved D. The CDR3 is 13 amino acids. Deletions cut 3 bases from V and 3 bases from J, with 6 bases between. Germline V CDR1 and CDR2: PRHDT, FYEKMQ (reference sequence). CDR3 nucleotide sequence: TGTGCCAGCAGCTTGGGCTACAATCAGCCCCAGCATTTT. Translated, it gives CASSLGYNQPQHF. The complete variable domain, with remaining parts taken from reference TRBV13 and TRBJ1-5, reads AAGVIQSPRHLIKEKRETATLKCYPIPRHDTVYWYQQGPGQDPQFLISFYEKMQSDKGSIPDRFSAQQFSDYHSELNMSSLELGDSALYFCASSLGYNQPQHFGDGTRLSIL.

The sample holds many counts of this clonotype. The genes are TRBV5-1 and TRBJ2-1, with 7 bases that match TRBD1. This CDR3 spans 16 amino acids. V lost 8 bases to trimming and J lost 2 bases; unmatched junction nucleotides: 13. Germline V gene sequence: CDR1 SGHRS, CDR2 YFSETQ. CDR3 region: CASLPAGTAPYNEQFF. The CDR3 bases are TGCGCCAGTTTGCCCGCCGGGACAGCCCCCTACAATGAGCAGTTCTTC.

This clonotype was seen ten or more times. The rearrangement links TRBV28 to TRBJ2-3; a possible D gene is TRBD2 (8 bases). Germline V gene sequence: CDR1 MDHEN, CDR2 SYDVKM. This CDR3 has 20 residues. Trimming removed 5 bases from V and 1 base from J, with 28 bases in between. CDR3 sequence (DNA): TGTGCCAGCAGTGATCCCGACAGGGTGGTAGCGGGACGGGGCACAGATACGCAGTATTTT. Its translation is CASSDPDRVVAGRGTDTQYF.

This clonotype was observed at least ten times. J is TRBJ1-3 and V is TRBV28; TRBD1 is a possible D gene (6 bases). The V and J ends lost 6 bases and 0 bases respectively, with 15 bases between them. This CDR3 is built from 16 residues. CDR1 MDHEN and CDR2 SYDVKM come from the germline V gene. The CDR3 region is CASRSRAGVSGNTIYF. For the CDR3, the DNA is TGTGCCAGCAGGTCGCGTGCAGGGGTCTCTGGAAACACCATATATTTT.

The chain uses TRBV27 and TRBJ2-2; 7 nucleotides match TRBD1. Looked up from germline, CDR1 is MNHEY and CDR2 is SMNVEV (reference sequence). The CDR3 contains 14 residues. The trim removed 2 bases at V and 6 bases at J, leaving 3 bases unmatched. The CDR3 DNA sequence: TGTGCCAGCAGTTTAGGGACAGATGCCGGGGAGCTGTTTTTT. Amino acids: CASSLGTDAGELFF.

The rearrangement uses TRBV6-2 or TRBV6-3 and TRBJ2-5; D gene ambiguous. Looked up from germline, CDR1 is MNHEY and CDR2 is SVGEGT. Between the trimmed V and J ends, which lost 7 bases and 3 bases, there was a span of 9 bases. The CDR3 extends over 12 amino acids. This CDR3 is CASTPTKETQYF. CDR3 DNA sequence: TGTGCCAGCACGCCGACCAAAGAGACCCAGTACTTC.

This clonotype was recorded only once. CDR3 nucleotides: TGTGCCAGCAGTGGGGATATTAATTCACCCCTCCACTTT. It translates to CASSGDINSPLHF. The V call is TRBV28, the J call TRBJ1-6; D unresolved. V lost 5 bases to trimming and J lost 6 bases, with 8 bases between them. CDR3 length: 13 amino acids. Germline V lookup: CDR1 MDHEN, CDR2 SYDVKM.

J is TRBJ2-5 and V is TRBV14; 10 nucleotides match TRBD1. Germline V gene lookup returns CDR1 SGHDN and CDR2 FVKESK. The V gene end was trimmed by 3 bases and the J gene end by 6 bases; junction bases not matched to a gene: 7. This CDR3 is built from 15 residues. The CDR3 protein is CASSQWGTGEKTQYF. The CDR3, as DNA: TGTGCCAGCAGCCAGTGGGGGACAGGGGAGAAGACCCAGTACTTC.

This clonotype has ten or more counts. The gene calls are TRBV10-3 and TRBJ2-5, with 12 nucleotides matching TRBD2. The V segment lost 6 bases and the J segment 2 bases; nucleotides outside the gene matches: 4. The CDR3 has 15 residues. Germline CDR1 is ENHRY and CDR2 is SYGVKD. DNA of the CDR3: TGTGCCATCAGCCCAGGACTAGCGGGGCAAGAGACCCAGTACTTC. Amino acid sequence: CAISPGLAGQETQYF.

In its sample, this clonotype was seen many times. The rearrangement joins TRBV6-1 to TRBJ2-7; D not resolved. V lost 2 bases, J lost 2 bases, and 4 bases lay in between. The CDR3 totals 12 residues. The germline gives CDR1 MNHNS, CDR2 SASEGT. CDR3 sequence reads: CASSEWAYEQYF. In nucleotides, the CDR3 is TGTGCCAGCAGTGAATGGGCCTACGAGCAGTACTTC.

J is TRBJ2-5 and V is TRBV19; 8 positions agree with TRBD2. This CDR3 region has 17 residues. Germline assignment: CDR1 LNHDA and CDR2 SQIVND (reference sequence). V was clipped by 6 bases and J by 0 bases; unmatched bases: 12. The CDR3: CASSWSGEREYQETQYF. Written as DNA, the CDR3 is TGTGCCAGTAGCTGGTCGGGGGAGCGGGAGTACCAAGAGACCCAGTACTTC.

For this clonotype: Germline and junction disagree at one end, which may indicate a read error. The chain employs TRBV30 and TRBJ2-5; 7 nucleotides align to TRBD1. Germline CDR1 GTSNPN, CDR2 SVGIG (reference sequence). The CDR3 length is 13 residues. CDR3 loop: CACRQDREQTQYF. The CDR3 nucleotides are TGTGCCTGTAGGCAAGACAGGGAACAGACTCAGTACTTC.

This clonotype came up many times. This chain uses TRBV28 with TRBJ2-4; a possible D gene is TRBD1 (5 bases). The CDR3 loop spans 15 amino acids. Germline CDR1 is MDHEN and CDR2 is SYDVKM. V lost 4 bases and J lost 1, with 11 bases in between. The CDR3 region has the DNA TGTGCCAGCAGTTACAAGACAGCGGCCAAAAACATTCAGTACTTC. Its translation: CASSYKTAAKNIQYF.